This passage covers 30 T cell receptor beta chains from one sample sequenced in a study of T cell repertoires in cytomegalovirus infection. For these receptors, no antigen is known. MiXCR, applied by TCRdb to the reads, yields one record per CDR3 protein. The data contain around 430,000 distinct CDR3 sequences, roughly 42% of them seen just once; the ten biggest clones take up around two fifths. The starting material was cultured PBMCs, obtained from culture after CMV antigen stimulation. The source is a human donor in good health (CMV status not recorded). Some clones in this sample may be carry-over from other donors' samples.

V usage is TRBV6-2 or TRBV6-3 and J usage is TRBJ1-1, with D tentatively TRBD1 (6 bases). This CDR3 is 16 amino acids long. Germline CDR1 reads MNHEY; CDR2 reads SVGEGT. The V gene lost 4 bases and the J gene lost 0 bases, with 15 bases spanning the gap. The CDR3 is CASSSGHPSMNTEAFF. In nucleotides, the CDR3 is TGTGCCAGCAGTTCGGGACATCCGAGCATGAACACTGAAGCTTTCTTT.

The chain carries TRBV30 and TRBJ1-1, with D possibly matching TRBD1 (6 bases). The CDR3 runs to 14 residues. Trimming pared 0 bases from V and 0 bases from J, leaving 8 bases between. The germline V gene encodes CDR1 GTSNPN and CDR2 SVGIG (reference sequence). CDR3: CAWSVTGLNTEAFF. Here the CDR3 DNA reads TGTGCCTGGAGTGTCACAGGGCTGAACACTGAAGCTTTCTTT.

This clonotype has a handful of counts. The DNA for the CDR3 is TGTGCCAGCAGCCACAGATTCCGGGACTCCAATGAGCAGTTCTTC. Its translation is CASSHRFRDSNEQFF. The V gene is TRBV7-8, the J gene TRBJ2-1, with D maybe TRBD2 (6 bases). This CDR3 has 15 residues. Trimming took 5 bases from V and 6 from J, leaving 17 bases between them. Germline CDR1 SGHVS, CDR2 FQNEAQ.

This clonotype was observed once. The germline gene is not matched at one end of the junction; a read error may be the cause. The chain joins TRBV4-1 to TRBJ1-6; no clear D gene. CDR1 and CDR2 from the germline V gene are MGHRA and YSYEKL. The CDR3 consists of 15 residues. The CDR3 loop is CASSQGFRANSPLHF. In DNA, the CDR3 is TGTGCCAGCAGCCAAGGGTTTAGGGCCAATTCACCCCTCCACTTT.

This clonotype occurred a few times. The V and J genes are TRBV6-1 and TRBJ2-2, with D possibly being TRBD1 (6 bases). The CDR3 sequence is 17 residues long. CDR1 is MNHNS and CDR2 is SASEGT in the germline V gene. The V end was cut by 5 bases, the J end by 1 base, with 17 bases between. The CDR3 loop is CASSRPRGKLNTGELFF. CDR3 in DNA: TGTGCCAGCAGTCGACCTAGGGGGAAATTGAACACCGGGGAGCTGTTTTTT.

J is TRBJ2-2 and V is TRBV25-1, with 9 nucleotides matching TRBD1. With 0 bases clipped from V and 0 bases from J, the junction kept 11 bases outside the gene matches. Germline CDR1 reads MGHDK; CDR2 reads SYGVNS. This CDR3 has 20 amino acids. CDR3 DNA sequence: TGTGCCAGCAGTGAATACCCCGGGACAGGGACGTACACGAACACCGGGGAGCTGTTTTTT. The encoded protein is CASSEYPGTGTYTNTGELFF.

The rearrangement links TRBV15 to TRBJ1-2, with D uncertain. The CDR3 contains 13 residues. The germline V gene encodes CDR1 LNHNV and CDR2 YYDKDF (reference sequence). V lost 3 bases and J lost 3, with 8 bases in between. This CDR3 is CATSSPEDYGYTF. The CDR3 bases are TGTGCCACCAGCAGTCCGGAAGACTATGGCTACACCTTC.

The V call is TRBV7-2, the J call TRBJ1-5, with D perhaps TRBD1 (5 bases). CDR1 SGHTA and CDR2 FQGNSA come from the germline V gene. CDR3 length: 15 amino acids. V was shortened by 5 bases and J by 4 bases, with 15 bases between the two germline ends. The CDR3 nucleotides read TGTGCCAGCAGCAGTGGGGGGATTAGGAATCAGCCCCAGCATTTT. As protein: CASSSGGIRNQPQHF.

This CDR3 reads CSASTGELGQPQHF. In nucleotides, the CDR3 is TGCAGTGCTTCGACAGGGGAGTTGGGTCAGCCCCAGCATTTT. V gene TRBV20-1 combines with J gene TRBJ1-5; TRBD1 matches 8 bases. The germline V gene has CDR1 DFQATT and CDR2 SNEGSKA (reference sequence). V was pared by 5 bases and J by 6 bases, with 9 bases of the junction left unmatched. This CDR3 spans 14 amino acids.

V and J are TRBV7-6 and TRBJ2-2, with D hard to call. Germline CDR1 is SGHVS and CDR2 is FNYEAQ. The CDR3 is 15 amino acids. The V gene lost 2 bases and the J gene lost 4 bases, with 11 bases spanning the gap. The CDR3 DNA sequence: TGTGCCAGCAGCTTAACGTCTGGGGTCACCGGGGAGCTGTTTTTT. This encodes CASSLTSGVTGELFF.

This clonotype was seen a handful of times. The chain joins TRBV12-3 or TRBV12-4 to TRBJ2-5; D assignment may be TRBD1 or TRBD2 (5 bases each). The CDR3 length is 14 residues. The V gene lost 9 bases and the J gene lost 2 bases, with 16 bases spanning the gap. The CDR3 reads CASGRGTVQETQYF. CDR3 nucleotide sequence: TGTGCCAGTGGGCGAGGGACGGTACAAGAGACCCAGTACTTC.

The V gene is TRBV20-1, the J gene TRBJ2-7; D not resolved. Germline V gene sequence: CDR1 DFQATT, CDR2 SNEGSKA (reference sequence). V was clipped by 0 bases and J by 1 base, with 13 bases between them. This CDR3 comprises 15 residues. Here the CDR3 DNA reads TGCAGTGCTAGAGATGGACGTACCCAGTCCTACGAGCAGTACTTC. Protein product: CSARDGRTQSYEQYF.

This clonotype has more than one count but fewer than ten. This chain links TRBV7-6 with TRBJ1-5; no reliable D call. The CDR3 is made up of 15 amino acids. V was shortened by 5 bases and J by 2 bases, with 13 bases between the two germline ends. Germline assignment: CDR1 SGHVS and CDR2 FNYEAQ. CDR3 bases: TGTGCCAGCAGCAAAGACCGGGTGGGCAATCAGCCCCAGCATTTT. As protein: CASSKDRVGNQPQHF.

The V call is TRBV10-3, the J call TRBJ1-3; D unresolved. Germline V CDR1 and CDR2: ENHRY, SYGVKD. V lost 3 bases, J lost 1 base, and 7 bases lay in between. The CDR3 contains 14 residues. The CDR3 DNA reads TGTGCCATCAGTGAAAACGGGTCTGGAAACACCATATATTTT. It specifies CAISENGSGNTIYF.

The CDR3 region is CAISAGQGNEQYF. DNA for the CDR3: TGTGCCATCAGCGCGGGACAGGGGAACGAGCAGTACTTC. The chain recombines TRBV10-3 with TRBJ2-7; 10 bases fit TRBD1. CDR1 is ENHRY and CDR2 is SYGVKD in the germline V gene. With V trimmed by 6 bases and J by 5 bases, 4 bases remained unmatched. CDR3 length equals 13 residues.

V and J are TRBV12-3 or TRBV12-4 and TRBJ2-3; 14 bases map to TRBD2. The CDR3 is made up of 17 amino acids. Unmatched junction bases numbered 4, after V lost 3 bases and J lost 2 bases. CDR3 nucleotides: TGTGCCAGCAGTTTGAAGACTAGCGGGAGGGACACAGATACGCAGTATTTT. Protein sequence: CASSLKTSGRDTDTQYF.

This clonotype was seen more than once but under ten times. The V call is TRBV7-8, the J call TRBJ1-1; perhaps TRBD1 as D (5 bases). The CDR3 spans 14 residues. V lost 0 bases to trimming and J lost 4 bases, with 9 bases between them. Germline-derived CDR1 and CDR2 are SGHVS and FQNEAQ. CDR3 coding DNA: TGTGCCAGCAGCTTAGCGGGGGAGAGCACTGAAGCTTTCTTT. This sequence encodes CASSLAGESTEAFF.

This chain joins TRBV11-2 and TRBJ1-2, with no clear D. Trimming shortened V by 4 bases and J by 14 bases, and 23 bases separated the two germline ends. Germline V gives CDR1 SGHAT, CDR2 FQNNGV. The CDR3 runs 14 residues. The CDR3 loop is CASSSPDPLPVRTF. The CDR3 nucleotides are TGTGCCAGCAGCTCGCCTGATCCCCTTCCCGTTCGAACCTTC.

This clonotype was recorded many times. The chain recombines TRBV7-2 with TRBJ1-5; no reliable D call. Trimming left V 5 bases short and J 12 bases short, with 23 bases between. The CDR3 consists of 15 residues. CDR1 and CDR2 from the germline V gene are SGHTA and FQGNSA. CDR3 DNA sequence: TGTGCCAGCAGCATACTGGGAGCGGCCTTAGAGTTCCAGCATTTT. Its protein is CASSILGAALEFQHF.

This chain connects TRBV7-2 to TRBJ1-1; D is ambiguous. Germline V gene sequence: CDR1 SGHTA, CDR2 FQGNSA. The ends were cut back, 5 bases at V and 10 bases at J, with 14 bases in the middle. This CDR3 spans 12 amino acids. The CDR3 here is CASSLSGGLAFF. CDR3 nucleotide sequence: TGTGCCAGCAGCCTTAGTGGAGGTCTAGCTTTCTTT.

CDR3 in amino acids: CASSLMSQGADTQYF. CDR3 sequence (DNA): TGTGCCAGCAGCTTAATGTCCCAGGGTGCAGATACGCAGTATTTT. V gene TRBV7-2 combines with J gene TRBJ2-3; TRBD1 might be the D (5 bases). CDR1 and CDR2 from the germline V gene are SGHTA and FQGNSA. With 2 bases removed from V and 4 bases from J, the gap between germline ends came to 13 bases. The CDR3 covers 15 residues.

V usage is TRBV29-1 and J usage is TRBJ1-2, with TRBD1 as a possible D gene (5 bases). The CDR3 sequence is 17 residues long. Germline CDR1 reads SQVTM; CDR2 reads ANQGSEA. Trimming took 8 bases from V and 0 from J, leaving 25 bases between them. The CDR3 DNA follows: TGCAGCACCCTTGTTGGTGCGGCGGGACCAGCTAACTATGGCTACACCTTC. It codes for CSTLVGAAGPANYGYTF.

This clonotype has only a few counts. This sequence joins TRBV7-2 and TRBJ2-5; TRBD1 agrees at 7 bases. Germline assignment: CDR1 SGHTA and CDR2 FQGNSA. This CDR3 comprises 14 residues. Trimming at V came to 1 base and at J to 5 bases, leaving 4 bases not matched to a gene. The CDR3 is CASSLDQGVETQYF. The CDR3 region has the DNA TGTGCCAGCAGCTTAGACCAGGGGGTGGAGACCCAGTACTTC. The complete variable domain, with remaining parts taken from reference TRBV7-2 and TRBJ2-5, reads GAGVSQSPSNKVTEKGKDVELRCDPISGHTALYWYRQSLGQGLEFLIYFQGNSAPDKSGLPSDRFSAERTGGSVSTLTIQRTQQEDSAVYLCASSLDQGVETQYFGPGTRLLVL.

This clonotype was seen only a few times. The chain joins TRBV27 to TRBJ2-7, with D tentatively TRBD1 (5 bases). CDR3 size: 15 residues. CDR1 is MNHEY and CDR2 is SMNVEV in the germline V gene (reference sequence). V dropped 2 bases and J dropped 2 bases, with 13 bases sitting between them. The CDR3 DNA follows: TGTGCCAGCAGTTTAGGGCAGGGTGGAGCCTACGAGCAGTACTTC. Its protein product is CASSLGQGGAYEQYF.

V gene TRBV19 combines with J gene TRBJ2-7; D is tentatively TRBD1 or TRBD2 (7 bases each). Germline CDR1 reads LNHDA; CDR2 reads SQIVND (reference sequence). V shed 4 bases and J shed 3 bases, with 16 bases lying between them. The length of the CDR3 is 15 residues. The CDR3, as DNA: TGTGCCAGTAGTAGAGGGAGGGACAGCAGCTACGAGCAGTACTTC. Translating it yields CASSRGRDSSYEQYF.

The chain combines TRBV12-3 or TRBV12-4 with TRBJ2-1, with 12 bases lining up with TRBD2. This CDR3 spans 14 amino acids. V shed 5 bases and J 8 bases; nucleotides not matched to a gene: 4. CDR3 bases: TGTGCCAGCAGTGAGACTAGCGGGGGTTATGAGCAGTTCTTC. Its translation: CASSETSGGYEQFF.

The rearrangement links TRBV7-9 to TRBJ2-7, with D uncertain. Trimming removed 0 bases from V and 6 bases from J, with 24 bases in between. This CDR3 is built from 18 residues. Germline-derived CDR1 and CDR2 are SEHNR and FQNEAQ (reference sequence). The chain's CDR3 is CASSLAGSNIGRVGEQYF. In nucleotides, the CDR3 is TGTGCCAGCAGCTTAGCGGGATCGAATATCGGCCGTGTAGGCGAGCAGTACTTC.

The chain links TRBV11-2 to TRBJ2-1; tentative D call: TRBD1 (5 bases). Per the germline V gene, CDR1 is SGHAT and CDR2 is FQNNGV. Trimming removed 2 bases from V and 5 bases from J, with 13 bases in between. The CDR3 is 15 residues long. The CDR3 DNA reads TGTGCCAGCAGCTTAACAGGTCGAAAAGACAATGAGCAGTTCTTC. The encoded protein is CASSLTGRKDNEQFF.

The chain recombines TRBV7-2 with TRBJ2-7, with 10 bases matching TRBD2. From germline, CDR1 is SGHTA and CDR2 FQGNSA. The V gene end was trimmed by 0 bases and the J gene end by 6 bases; junction bases not matched to a gene: 5. CDR3 length: 15 residues. This CDR3 reads CASSLALAGVGEQYF. The CDR3, as DNA: TGTGCCAGCAGCTTAGCCCTAGCGGGAGTAGGCGAGCAGTACTTC.

The chain employs TRBV6-8 and TRBJ1-6, with D unclear. The CDR3 runs to 15 residues. Germline lookup yields CDR1 MNHGY and CDR2 SAAAGT. V was cut by 2 bases and J by 4 bases, with 9 bases left in between. The CDR3 region is CASSYSSSYNSPLHF. DNA of the CDR3: TGTGCCAGCAGTTACAGCTCCAGTTATAATTCACCCCTCCACTTT.